These 6 T cell receptor beta chains were all obtained from the same sample, sequenced in a study of cytomegalovirus exposure and HLA in healthy donors. PCR involved 60 Vbeta and 13 Jbeta primers. Method: immunoSEQ multiplex PCR; TCRdb's copy keeps in-frame clones and lacks some. The sample shows about 150,000 clones, 82% of them seen only once. The specimen sequenced was PBMCs. All receptors come from a woman between 45 and 60 years old in good health and CMV-seropositive.

As DNA, the CDR3 is TGTGCCAGCAGCGCGCCGGTACAGGGGGACACCGGGGAGCTGTTTTTT. Translation gives CASSAPVQGDTGELFF. The J gene is TRBJ2-2, the V gene TRBV9; 8 bases align to TRBD1. V was clipped by 3 bases and J by 3 bases; unmatched bases: 7. Germline CDR1 and CDR2: SGDLS and YYNGEE. The CDR3 loop spans 16 amino acids.

The chain combines TRBV19 with TRBJ1-5; 7 positions match TRBD1. Looked up from germline, CDR1 is LNHDA and CDR2 is SQIVND (reference sequence). The V segment lost 6 bases and the J segment 2 bases; nucleotides outside the gene matches: 13. The CDR3 runs to 17 residues. The CDR3 DNA follows: TGTGCCAGTAGGTTAGGAAGGGGGCGGGTCGGCAATCAGCCCCAGCATTTT. Translated: CASRLGRGRVGNQPQHF. Full variable domain (remainder filled in from reference TRBV19 and TRBJ1-5): DGGITQSPKYLFRKEGQNVTLSCEQNLNHDAMYWYRQDPGQGLRLIYYSQIVNDFQKGDIAEGYSVSREKKESFPLTVTSAQKNPTAFYLCASRLGRGRVGNQPQHFGDGTRLSIL.

The genes are TRBV6-5 and TRBJ2-1; 12 bases match TRBD2. Trimming took 4 bases from V and 7 from J; bases not matched to a gene: 5. CDR3 size: 15 residues. Germline V gene sequence: CDR1 MNHEY, CDR2 SVGAGI. DNA for the CDR3: TGTGCCAGCAGTTTTCCTAGCGGGGGGGGTAATGAGCAGTTCTTC. It codes for CASSFPSGGGNEQFF.

This clone was seen a single time. The genes are TRBV11-2 and TRBJ2-4; a possible D gene is TRBD2 (5 bases). CDR3 size: 18 residues. Germline V gives CDR1 SGHAT, CDR2 FQNNGV. V was clipped by 4 bases and J by 0 bases, with 19 bases between them. In nucleotides, the CDR3 is TGTGCCAGCAGCTGGGGAGATGGGATGGGATTAGCCAAAAACATTCAGTACTTC. It codes for CASSWGDGMGLAKNIQYF.

This clone was observed a single time. Sequence at one end of the junction differs from germline and may be a read error. The chain is built from TRBV7-9 and TRBJ1-1, with 11 bases matching TRBD1. The CDR3 contains 15 residues. CDR1 and CDR2 (germline): SEHNR, FQNEAQ (reference sequence). The CDR3 loop is CSSSSADRGLGEAFF. The DNA for the CDR3 is TGTTCCAGCAGCTCAGCGGACAGGGGGCTGGGTGAAGCTTTCTTT. Supplemented by reference TRBV7-9 and TRBJ1-1, the full variable domain reads DTGVSQNPRHKITKRGQNVTFRCDPISEHNRLYWYRQTLGQGPEFLTYFQNEAQLEKSRLLSDRFSAERPKGSFSTLEIQRTEQGDSAMYLCSSSSADRGLGEAFFGQGTRLTVV.

The chain uses TRBV7-9 and TRBJ1-2; 7 bases are shared with TRBD1. This CDR3 is 17 amino acids long. CDR1 is SEHNR, CDR2 FQNEAQ, per germline (reference sequence). Trimming took 5 bases from V and 4 from J; bases not matched to a gene: 16. The CDR3 here is CASSGQAGPKFVYGYTF. CDR3 DNA sequence: TGTGCCAGCAGCGGACAGGCTGGCCCCAAGTTTGTCTATGGCTACACCTTC.